The present T cell receptor beta chain was sequenced within a study of blood T cell repertoires in COVID-19. Study in general: The samples span acute and convalescent COVID-19 from the United States, Italy and Spain. PBMCs, B-cell-depleted T cells, or T cells provided the cDNA or gDNA that made up the material.

Trimming took 5 bases from V and 4 from J; bases not matched to a gene: 13. CDR3 size: 16 residues. Germline-derived CDR1 and CDR2 are LNHNV and YYDKDF (reference sequence). Per the original data handling: Using reference gene primer amplification, nucleated cell counts were estimated. Assay: immunoSEQ multiplex PCR; the TCRdb copy retains only in-frame clones and omits some. The V and J calls and clone size come from that table; D and trimming were worked out from the DNA. The sample records roughly 20,000 clones, more than 65% being singletons. This sequence was found in a man of 80 years or more with acute or convalescent COVID-19. Sequenced sample: peripheral blood. The J gene is TRBJ1-1, the V gene TRBV15, with 7 bases matching TRBD1. The CDR3 sequence: CATSAGQLTGSTEAFF. The CDR3 DNA follows: TGTGCCACCAGCGCGGGACAGCTAACGGGTAGCACTGAAGCTTTCTTT.